This TCR beta chain was sequenced during a study of response to subunit inactivated influenza vaccine. Whole-study results and caveats: Authors proposed each seasonal influenza vaccination draws in few new T cells.

This clonotype was seen ten or more times. What it recognizes is unknown. The CDR3 covers 9 residues. Trimming stripped 3 bases from V and 13 bases from J, with 1 base between. Each CDR3 protein is one row after TCRdb ran MiXCR on the RT-PCR reads. The table records some 640,000 distinct CDR3 sequences, around 13% of them present only once. The V gene is TRBV12-3 or TRBV12-4, the J gene TRBJ1-6; D remains ambiguous. The specimen was PBMCs from blood, collected roughly 15 days before vaccination. This TCR was recovered from a man aged 50 to 60 who received an inactivated influenza vaccine. The CDR3 loop reads CASSLPLHF. CDR3 coding DNA: TGTGCCAGCAGTTTGCCCCTCCACTTT.